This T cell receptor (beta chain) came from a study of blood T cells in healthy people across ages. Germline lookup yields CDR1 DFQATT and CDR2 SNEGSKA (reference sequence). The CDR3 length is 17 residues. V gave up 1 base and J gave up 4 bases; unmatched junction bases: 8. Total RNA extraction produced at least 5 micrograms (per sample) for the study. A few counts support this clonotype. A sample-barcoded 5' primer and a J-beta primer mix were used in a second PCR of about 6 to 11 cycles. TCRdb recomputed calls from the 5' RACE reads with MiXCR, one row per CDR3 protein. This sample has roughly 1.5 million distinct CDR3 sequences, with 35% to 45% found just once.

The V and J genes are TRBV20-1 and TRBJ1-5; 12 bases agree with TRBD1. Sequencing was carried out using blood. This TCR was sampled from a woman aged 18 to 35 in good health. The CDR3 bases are TGCAGTGCTAGAGCTCCGGGACAGGGGGCTAAGAATCAGCCCCAGCATTTT. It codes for CSARAPGQGAKNQPQHF.